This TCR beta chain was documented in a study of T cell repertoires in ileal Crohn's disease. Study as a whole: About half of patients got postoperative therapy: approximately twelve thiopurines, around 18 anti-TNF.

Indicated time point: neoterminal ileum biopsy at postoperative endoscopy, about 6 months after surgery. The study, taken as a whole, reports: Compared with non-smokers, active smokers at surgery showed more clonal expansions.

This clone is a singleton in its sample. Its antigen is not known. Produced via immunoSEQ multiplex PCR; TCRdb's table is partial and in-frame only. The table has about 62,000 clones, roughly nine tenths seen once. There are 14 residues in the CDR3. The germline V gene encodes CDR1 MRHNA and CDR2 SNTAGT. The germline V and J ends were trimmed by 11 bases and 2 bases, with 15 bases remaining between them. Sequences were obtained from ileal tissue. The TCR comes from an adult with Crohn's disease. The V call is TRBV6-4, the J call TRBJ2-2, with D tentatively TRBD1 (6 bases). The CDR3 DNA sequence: TGTGCCTCACAAACCGGGACAAACACCGGGGAGCTGTTTTTT. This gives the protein CASQTGTNTGELFF.